Following are 12 T cell receptor beta chains from one sample sequenced in a study of T cell responses to AZD1222 COVID-19 vaccine. Method: immunoSEQ multiplex PCR; TCRdb's copy keeps in-frame clones and lacks some. The table has roughly 140,000 clones, 70% to 90% seen once. Sequenced here: peripheral blood, sampled on day 0 of AZD1222 vaccination. Source of these receptors: an adult in good health.

V and J are TRBV15 and TRBJ2-7; no reliable D call. V was pared by 1 base and J by 3 bases, with 4 bases between. Germline CDR1 LNHNV, CDR2 YYDKDF (reference sequence). This CDR3 has 12 residues. The CDR3 DNA reads as TGTGCCACCAGCAGAGCCGGCTACGAGCAGTACTTC. It specifies CATSRAGYEQYF. The variable domain in full, with the rest retrieved from reference TRBV15 and TRBJ2-7, is DAMVIQNPRYQVTQFGKPVTLSCSQTLNHNVMYWYQQKSSQAPKLLFHYYDKDFNNEADTPDNFQSRRPNTSFCFLDIRSPGLGDTAMYLCATSRAGYEQYFGPGTRLTVT.

The V call is TRBV5-1, the J call TRBJ1-1; 10 positions agree with TRBD1. V lost 3 bases, J lost 7 bases, and 6 bases stayed unmatched. The CDR3 is made up of 14 amino acids. Germline CDR1 SGHRS, CDR2 YFSETQ. The CDR3 DNA sequence: TGCGCCAGCAGCTGGACAGGGGGATGGGATGAAGCTTTCTTT. Its translation: CASSWTGGWDEAFF.

The rearrangement joins TRBV11-2 to TRBJ1-1; D remains unclear. The V gene lost 1 base and the J gene lost 0 bases, with 15 bases spanning the gap. The CDR3 length is 17 residues. CDR1 is SGHAT and CDR2 is FQNNGV in the germline V gene. The DNA for the CDR3 is TGTGCCAGCAGCTTAGGTGGCAGCTTCTTTATGAACACTGAAGCTTTCTTT. As protein: CASSLGGSFFMNTEAFF.

The genes are TRBV9 and TRBJ2-3; no definite D call. This CDR3 comprises 14 residues. The ends were cut back, 2 bases at V and 5 bases at J, with 12 bases in the middle. The germline gives CDR1 SGDLS, CDR2 YYNGEE. The CDR3 coding sequence is TGTGCCAGCAGCGTTGAAGGAGCTATAGATACGCAGTATTTT. Its protein is CASSVEGAIDTQYF. Full variable domain (rest looked up from reference TRBV9 and TRBJ2-3): DSGVTQTPKHLITATGQRVTLRCSPRSGDLSVYWYQQSLDQGLQFLIQYYNGEERAKGNILERFSAQQFPDLHSELNLSSLELGDSALYFCASSVEGAIDTQYFGPGTRLTVL.

This clone was observed a single time. The V call is TRBV28, the J call TRBJ1-1, with TRBD1 matching 8 bases. CDR3 length: 13 residues. V lost 10 bases, J lost 3 bases, and 7 bases stayed unmatched. Germline V gene sequence: CDR1 MDHEN, CDR2 SYDVKM. CDR3 nucleotide sequence: TGTGCCATAACAGGGGGTGCCTACACTGAAGCTTTCTTT. Translation gives CAITGGAYTEAFF. Together with reference TRBV28 and TRBJ1-1, the CDR3 gives the full variable domain: DVKVTQSSRYLVKRTGEKVFLECVQDMDHENMFWYRQDPGLGLRLIYFSYDVKMKEKGDIPEGYSVSREKKERFSLILESASTNQTSMYLCAITGGAYTEAFFGQGTRLTVV.

CDR3 DNA sequence: TGCAGCGTTGCCATGACAGGGACCCACACGTATTTT. Protein product: CSVAMTGTHTYF. This chain joins TRBV29-1 and TRBJ2-3; 7 nucleotides agree with TRBD1. Germline values: CDR1 SQVTM, CDR2 ANQGSEA. The CDR3 runs to 12 residues. V dropped 4 bases and J dropped 14; count of bases not matched to a gene: 12.

The V gene is TRBV6-1, the J gene TRBJ1-6; D ambiguous. V dropped 3 bases and J dropped 9 bases, with 9 bases sitting between them. This CDR3 has 13 residues. Germline loops: CDR1 MNHNS, CDR2 SASEGT. The CDR3 DNA sequence: TGTGCCAGCAGTGACCTACTACCTTCACCCCTCCACTTT. Its protein product is CASSDLLPSPLHF.

The chain couples TRBV4-2 to TRBJ2-7; TRBD1 aligns across 8 bases. Losses at the gene ends were 4 bases for V and 6 bases for J; bases not matched to a gene: 14. The germline V gene has CDR1 LGHNA and CDR2 YNFKEQ. The CDR3 contains 16 residues. The CDR3 DNA reads TGTGCCAGCAGCCTAGAACCGGGACAGGTGAGAGTCGAGCAGTACTTC. Protein: CASSLEPGQVRVEQYF.

The chain uses TRBV10-3 and TRBJ2-7; possibly TRBD2 for D (6 bases). V dropped 8 bases and J dropped 0 bases, with 11 bases sitting between them. The CDR3 is 13 amino acids. CDR1 and CDR2 from the germline V gene are ENHRY and SYGVKD. The CDR3 nucleotides read TGTGCCATCGGGGACTCTAGCTCCTACGAGCAGTACTTC. Translation: CAIGDSSSYEQYF.

The chain employs TRBV3-1 (or the pseudogene TRBV3-2) and TRBJ1-5; no clear D. CDR3 size: 14 residues. In germline, CDR1 is LGHDT, CDR2 YNNKEL (reference sequence). Trimming cost V 0 bases and J 7 bases, with 10 bases left between them. The CDR3 bases are TGTGCCAGCAGCCAAGAAGGGTCTCGACAGCCCCAGCATTTT. Translated, it gives CASSQEGSRQPQHF.

J is TRBJ1-2 and V is TRBV5-4; 7 bases fit TRBD1. J lost 4 bases, V lost 2 bases, and 8 bases had no gene match. Germline CDR1 reads SGHNT; CDR2 reads YYREEE (reference sequence). The CDR3 length is 15 residues. This CDR3 is CASSFSPGDSYGYTF. CDR3 nucleotides: TGTGCCAGCAGCTTTTCCCCAGGGGACAGCTATGGCTACACCTTC.

The chain joins TRBV2 to TRBJ1-2; perhaps TRBD1 as D (6 bases). V lost 7 bases and J lost 9, with 15 bases in between. The CDR3 consists of 12 residues. Germline CDR1 and CDR2: SNHLY and FYNNEI. The CDR3 region has the DNA TGTGCCAGCACCCGACAGGCCAATAGCTACACCTTC. Protein: CASTRQANSYTF.